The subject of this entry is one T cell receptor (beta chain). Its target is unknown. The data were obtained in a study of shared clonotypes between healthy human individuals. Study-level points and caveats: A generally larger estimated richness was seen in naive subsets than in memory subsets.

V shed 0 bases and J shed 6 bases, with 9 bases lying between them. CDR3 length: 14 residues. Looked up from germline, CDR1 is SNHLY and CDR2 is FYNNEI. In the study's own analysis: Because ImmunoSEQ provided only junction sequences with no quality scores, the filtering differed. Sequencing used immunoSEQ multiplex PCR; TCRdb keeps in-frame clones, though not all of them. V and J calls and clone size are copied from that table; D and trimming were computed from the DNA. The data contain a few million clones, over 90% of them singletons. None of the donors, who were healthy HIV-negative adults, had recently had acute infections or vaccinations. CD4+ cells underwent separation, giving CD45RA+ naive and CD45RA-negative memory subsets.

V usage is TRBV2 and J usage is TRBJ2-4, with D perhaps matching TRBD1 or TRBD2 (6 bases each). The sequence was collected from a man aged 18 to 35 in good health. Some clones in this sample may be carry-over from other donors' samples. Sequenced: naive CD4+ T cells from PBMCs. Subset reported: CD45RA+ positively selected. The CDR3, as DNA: TGTGCCAGCAGTGAAGCACCGGGGGCAAACATTCAGTACTTC. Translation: CASSEAPGANIQYF.